The 14 T cell receptor beta chains below were found in one sample sequenced in a study of T cell repertoires in cytomegalovirus infection. These TCRs are of unknown antigen specificity. One entry per CDR3 protein, called by TCRdb with MiXCR from the reads. This table has around 900,000 distinct CDR3 sequences, around 32% appearing once. Specimen: cultured CD8+ T cells from PBMCs, collected from culture after CMV antigen stimulation. These receptor sequences come from a human donor in good health (CMV status not recorded). Some clones in this sample may be carry-over from other donors' samples.

V usage is TRBV12-3 or TRBV12-4 and J usage is TRBJ1-2; perhaps TRBD1 as D (5 bases). V dropped 6 bases and J dropped 0 bases, with 14 bases sitting between them. The CDR3 extends over 15 amino acids. CDR3 protein: CASSTWDRTNYGYTF. DNA for the CDR3: TGTGCCAGCAGCACCTGGGACCGAACTAACTATGGCTACACCTTC.

The V call is TRBV11-2, the J call TRBJ2-1; 15 bases are a match to TRBD2. The V gene end was trimmed by 1 base and the J gene end by 4 bases; junction bases not matched to a gene: 8. The CDR3 loop spans 19 amino acids. Germline CDR1 is SGHAT and CDR2 is FQNNGV. CDR3 sequence reads: CASSLAPGTSGGTYNEQFF. Written as DNA, the CDR3 is TGTGCCAGCAGCTTAGCCCCCGGGACTAGCGGGGGGACTTACAATGAGCAGTTCTTC.

This clonotype came up a few times. The chain is built from TRBV19 and TRBJ2-1; TRBD2 matches at 9 bases. The V gene's germline CDR1 is LNHDA and CDR2 SQIVND (reference sequence). The ends lost 2 bases at V and 6 bases at J; junction bases unmatched: 2. CDR3 length: 14 residues. The CDR3: CASSILAGSNEQFF. The DNA of the CDR3 is TGTGCCAGTAGTATACTAGCGGGGAGCAATGAGCAGTTCTTC.

A few counts support this clonotype. The gene calls are TRBV6-1 and TRBJ2-5; TRBD2 matches at 8 bases. Per germline, CDR1 MNHNS and CDR2 SASEGT. The CDR3 has 12 amino acids. Unmatched junction bases numbered 4, after V lost 8 bases and J lost 5 bases. The CDR3 coding sequence is TGTGCCAGCTACGGGGGGGCGGAGACCCAGTACTTC. Amino acids: CASYGGAETQYF.

In its sample, this clonotype was seen many times. This chain links TRBV7-2 with TRBJ1-1, with TRBD1 matching over 12 bases. The length of the CDR3 is 17 residues. J lost 4 bases, V lost 3 bases, and 9 bases had no gene match. Per germline, CDR1 SGHTA and CDR2 FQGNSA. The CDR3 reads CASSLEGQGAWGTEAFF. In nucleotides, the CDR3 is TGTGCCAGCAGCTTGGAGGGACAGGGGGCGTGGGGCACTGAAGCTTTCTTT.

This clonotype has a handful of counts. The chain uses TRBV6-2 or TRBV6-3 and TRBJ2-7; no definite D call. The CDR3 loop spans 13 amino acids. V lost 9 bases and J 7 bases, leaving 19 bases between the germline ends. Germline assignment: CDR1 MNHEY and CDR2 SVGEGT. In DNA, the CDR3 is TGTGCCAGTGGGCGGTCCCCTGTGGAAGAGCAGTACGTC. Protein product: CASGRSPVEEQYV.

The chain links TRBV11-1 to TRBJ2-2; D is possibly TRBD1 (5 bases). Germline CDR1 and CDR2: SGHAT and FQDESV (reference sequence). The CDR3 runs to 15 residues. V lost 5 bases, J lost 3 bases, and 13 bases lay in between. CDR3: CASSLWQGDTGELFF. The CDR3 DNA follows: TGTGCCAGCAGCCTGTGGCAGGGCGACACCGGGGAGCTGTTTTTT.

The rearrangement joins TRBV29-1 to TRBJ2-7, with D possibly being TRBD1 (7 bases). The V end was cut by 1 base, the J end by 1 base, with 11 bases between. The CDR3 length is 14 residues. Germline CDR1 SQVTM, CDR2 ANQGSEA. CDR3 residues: CSVEVGGQSYEQYV. Here the CDR3 DNA reads TGCAGCGTTGAAGTGGGGGGACAGTCCTACGAGCAGTACGTC.

This clonotype was found once. This could be a read error, since a much larger clone is one nucleotide away. The gene calls are TRBV7-6 and TRBJ2-7; TRBD1 matches at 7 bases. The germline V gene encodes CDR1 SGHVS and CDR2 FNYEAQ. The CDR3 has 15 amino acids. V trimming: 1 base; J trimming: 1 base; junction bases outside the gene matches: 4. In DNA, the CDR3 is TGTGCCAGCAGCTTAGTAGCCAGGGGGTCCTACGAGCAGTACTTC. This sequence encodes CASSLVARGSYEQYF.

The chain carries TRBV27 and TRBJ1-6; D perhaps matches TRBD1 (6 bases). Germline CDR1 and CDR2: MNHEY and SMNVEV (reference sequence). The V gene lost 3 bases and the J gene lost 14 bases, with 11 bases spanning the gap. The CDR3 runs 12 residues. DNA for the CDR3: TGTGCCAGCAGTTTCACAGGGACGGCCCTCCACTTT. Encoded protein: CASSFTGTALHF.

This clonotype was counted between two and nine times. The J gene is TRBJ1-1, the V gene TRBV27, with 7 bases fitting TRBD1. There are 13 residues in the CDR3. The V gene end was trimmed by 2 bases and the J gene end by 10 bases; junction bases not matched to a gene: 7. CDR1 and CDR2 (germline): MNHEY, SMNVEV (reference sequence). The CDR3 nucleotides read TGTGCCAGCAGTTTACTAAGCCGGGACAGAGCTTTCTTT. Its protein product is CASSLLSRDRAFF.

The V and J genes are TRBV13 and TRBJ2-1; 8 positions agree with TRBD2. Germline assignment: CDR1 PRHDT and CDR2 FYEKMQ (reference sequence). The CDR3 is 16 residues long. V lost 5 bases and J lost 4; bases outside the gene matches: 10. The CDR3 protein is CASSLGTGGPYNEQFF. CDR3 nucleotides: TGTGCCAGCAGCCTGGGGACGGGGGGGCCGTACAATGAGCAGTTCTTC.

This clonotype was observed a few times. This sequence joins TRBV6-5 and TRBJ2-7; 11 nucleotides line up with TRBD2. V was pared by 5 bases and J by 5 bases, with 5 bases of the junction left unmatched. This CDR3 has 14 residues. Germline-derived CDR1 and CDR2 are MNHEY and SVGAGI. CDR3 sequence: CASSTTSGAHEQYF. The CDR3 DNA is TGTGCCAGCAGTACGACTAGCGGGGCCCACGAGCAGTACTTC.

V usage is TRBV6-2 or TRBV6-3 and J usage is TRBJ2-5; 11 bases align to TRBD2. Germline CDR1 and CDR2: MNHEY and SVGEGT. V lost 0 bases and J lost 2; bases outside the gene matches: 5. The CDR3 runs 17 residues. The CDR3 region is CASSYSTSGGLQETQYF. The CDR3 coding sequence is TGTGCCAGCAGTTACTCTACTAGCGGGGGACTTCAAGAGACCCAGTACTTC.